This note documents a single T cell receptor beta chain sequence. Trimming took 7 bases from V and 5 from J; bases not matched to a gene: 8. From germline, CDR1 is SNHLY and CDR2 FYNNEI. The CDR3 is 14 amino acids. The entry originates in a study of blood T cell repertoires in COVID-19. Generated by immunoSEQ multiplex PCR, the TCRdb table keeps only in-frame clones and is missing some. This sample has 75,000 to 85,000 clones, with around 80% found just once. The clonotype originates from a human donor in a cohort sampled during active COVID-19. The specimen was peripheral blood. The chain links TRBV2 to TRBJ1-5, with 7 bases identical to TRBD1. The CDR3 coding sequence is TGTGCCAGCAACAGAGGACAGGCATATCAGCCCCAGCATTTT. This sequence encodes CASNRGQAYQPQHF.